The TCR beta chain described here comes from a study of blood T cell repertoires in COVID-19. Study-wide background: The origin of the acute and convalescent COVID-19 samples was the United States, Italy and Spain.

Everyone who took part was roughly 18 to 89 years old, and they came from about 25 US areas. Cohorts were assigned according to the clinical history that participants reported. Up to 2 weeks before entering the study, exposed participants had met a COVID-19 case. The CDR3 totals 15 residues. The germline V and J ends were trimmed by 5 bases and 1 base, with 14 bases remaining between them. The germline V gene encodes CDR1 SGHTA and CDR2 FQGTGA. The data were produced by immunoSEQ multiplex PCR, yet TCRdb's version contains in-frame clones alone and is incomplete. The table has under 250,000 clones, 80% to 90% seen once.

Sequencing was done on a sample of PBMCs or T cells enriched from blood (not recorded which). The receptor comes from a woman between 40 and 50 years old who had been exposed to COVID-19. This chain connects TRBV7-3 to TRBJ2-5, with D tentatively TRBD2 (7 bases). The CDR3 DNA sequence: TGTGCCAGCAGCGCCCGCGGGGGCCCCCAAGAGACCCAGTACTTC. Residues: CASSARGGPQETQYF.